This paragraph reports one T cell receptor (beta chain). These data originate in a study of T cells after yellow fever vaccination. Trimming shortened V by 3 bases and J by 9 bases, and 8 bases separated the two germline ends. Per the germline V gene, CDR1 is MNHNS and CDR2 is SASEGT. The CDR3 contains 12 residues. Template switching by 5'RACE produced TCR cDNA, adding a universal primer site and UMIs. Using its own MiXCR run on the 5' RACE reads, TCRdb lists one record per CDR3 protein. The sample consists of roughly 350,000 distinct CDR3 sequences, about 4% of them appearing once. This receptor was taken from a man between 18 and 29 years old who received the YFV17D yellow fever vaccine. This sample comprised PBMCs, obtained 5 days after the yellow fever booster vaccination. This chain joins TRBV6-1 and TRBJ2-2; no firm D call. The DNA of the CDR3 is TGTGCCAGCAGTGAGCCGGGCCGGGAGCTGTTTTTT. It specifies CASSEPGRELFF.